This is a list of T cell receptor beta chains from one sample in a study of blood T cell repertoires in COVID-19. The data were produced by immunoSEQ multiplex PCR, yet TCRdb's version contains in-frame clones alone and is incomplete. The sample holds hundreds of thousands of clones; 86% are singletons and the top ten take 7% to 7.5%. Source material: peripheral blood. The receptors here all came from a woman aged 55 to 70 with COVID-19, enrolled during active disease. Both conserved end residues are part of each CDR3. D genes are given only for firm matches. Not all rows give a size; the values are once, few, many and, for expanded clones, a class.

v_call: TRBV7-9
cdr3_length: 16
clone_size: .
j_call: TRBJ1-1
d_call: TRBD1
cdr3_aa: CAEQAGTGGRGTEAFF
cdr3_nt: TGTGCTGAACAGGCCGGGACAGGGGGAAGGGGGACTGAAGCTTTCTTT

v_call: TRBV5-5
cdr3_length: 18
clone_size: .
j_call: TRBJ2-3
d_call: .
cdr3_aa: CASSLGRGQGGRIDTQYF
cdr3_nt: TGTGCCAGCAGCTTGGGAAGAGGGCAAGGCGGACGTATAGATACGCAGTATTTT

v_call: TRBV9
cdr3_length: 16
clone_size: .
j_call: TRBJ1-1
d_call: .
cdr3_aa: CASGGSGTSVGTEAFF
cdr3_nt: TGTGCCAGTGGGGGGTCAGGGACGAGCGTGGGTACTGAAGCTTTCTTT

v_call: TRBV4-1
cdr3_length: 15
clone_size: few
j_call: TRBJ1-5
d_call: .
cdr3_aa: CASSQFNEERQPQHF
cdr3_nt: TGCGCCAGCAGCCAATTTAATGAGGAAAGGCAGCCCCAGCATTTT

v_call: TRBV5-1
cdr3_length: 14
clone_size: .
j_call: TRBJ1-2
d_call: .
cdr3_aa: CASSFSTGFYGYTF
cdr3_nt: TGCGCCAGCAGCTTTTCAACAGGATTTTATGGCTACACCTTC

v_call: TRBV5-6
cdr3_length: 12
clone_size: .
j_call: TRBJ2-1
d_call: .
cdr3_aa: CASSLAGNEQFF
cdr3_nt: TGTGCCAGCAGCTTGGCGGGCAATGAGCAGTTCTTC

v_call: TRBV21-1
cdr3_length: 19
clone_size: .
j_call: TRBJ1-5
d_call: .
cdr3_aa: CASSMAPPGRVRRNQPQHF
cdr3_nt: TGTGCCAGCAGCATGGCACCCCCGGGCAGGGTCCGTCGCAATCAGCCCCAGCATTTT

v_call: TRBV19
cdr3_length: 17
clone_size: .
j_call: TRBJ2-7
d_call: .
cdr3_aa: CASSSKQREPFSYEQYF
cdr3_nt: TGTGCCAGTAGTTCAAAGCAGAGGGAGCCTTTCTCCTACGAGCAGTACTTC

v_call: TRBV7-2
cdr3_length: 12
clone_size: .
j_call: TRBJ1-2
d_call: .
cdr3_aa: CANLPGVRSYTF
cdr3_nt: TGTGCCAACCTGCCAGGGGTTAGGAGCTACACCTTC

v_call: TRBV19
cdr3_length: 13
clone_size: few
j_call: TRBJ1-5
d_call: .
cdr3_aa: CASNDYSNQPQHF
cdr3_nt: TGTGCCAGTAATGACTATAGCAATCAGCCCCAGCATTTT

v_call: TRBV2
cdr3_length: 13
clone_size: once
j_call: TRBJ2-2
d_call: TRBD2
cdr3_aa: CASSEGGVGELFF
cdr3_nt: TGTGCCAGCAGTGAGGGAGGGGTGGGGGAGCTGTTTTTT

v_call: TRBV7-6
cdr3_length: 16
clone_size: .
j_call: TRBJ2-7
d_call: TRBD2
cdr3_aa: CASSFELAGGSNEQYF
cdr3_nt: TGTGCCAGCAGCTTTGAACTAGCGGGGGGTAGCAACGAGCAGTACTTC

v_call: TRBV2
cdr3_length: 14
clone_size: .
j_call: TRBJ1-2
d_call: .
cdr3_aa: CASGAGDLNYGYTF
cdr3_nt: TGTGCCAGCGGGGCGGGAGATCTTAACTATGGCTACACCTTC

v_call: TRBV28
cdr3_length: 13
clone_size: .
j_call: TRBJ2-7
d_call: TRBD1
cdr3_aa: CASRPGQDYEQYF
cdr3_nt: TGTGCCAGCAGGCCGGGACAGGACTACGAGCAGTACTTC

v_call: TRBV6-5
cdr3_length: 14
clone_size: .
j_call: TRBJ2-7
d_call: .
cdr3_aa: CASSPGRGSYEQYF
cdr3_nt: TGTGCCAGCAGTCCGGGAAGGGGGTCCTACGAGCAGTACTTC

v_call: TRBV28
cdr3_length: 12
clone_size: .
j_call: TRBJ1-1
d_call: .
cdr3_aa: CASSLGLRRAFF
cdr3_nt: TGTGCCAGCAGCCTCGGACTTAGGAGAGCTTTCTTT

v_call: TRBV27
cdr3_length: 14
clone_size: .
j_call: TRBJ2-7
d_call: .
cdr3_aa: CASSNLAGRSEQYF
cdr3_nt: TGTGCCAGCAGCAACTTGGCAGGGCGAAGCGAGCAGTACTTC

v_call: TRBV30
cdr3_length: 14
clone_size: once
j_call: TRBJ1-4
d_call: .
cdr3_aa: CAWSGGRGNEKLFF
cdr3_nt: TGTGCCTGGAGCGGGGGGCGCGGCAATGAAAAACTGTTTTTT

v_call: TRBV3-1/TRBV3-2
cdr3_length: 13
clone_size: once
j_call: TRBJ1-1
d_call: TRBD1
cdr3_aa: CASSQDRVREAFF
cdr3_nt: TGTGCCAGCAGCCAGGACAGGGTACGGGAAGCTTTCTTT

v_call: TRBV7-9
cdr3_length: 16
clone_size: .
j_call: TRBJ1-2
d_call: TRBD1
cdr3_aa: CASRKAMGQGNYGYTF
cdr3_nt: TGTGCCAGCAGGAAGGCGATGGGACAGGGGAACTATGGCTACACCTTC

v_call: TRBV21-1
cdr3_length: 13
clone_size: .
j_call: TRBJ1-1
d_call: .
cdr3_aa: CASRLDRDTEAFF
cdr3_nt: TGTGCCAGCAGATTAGACAGGGACACTGAAGCTTTCTTT

v_call: TRBV9
cdr3_length: 14
clone_size: .
j_call: TRBJ2-1
d_call: TRBD2
cdr3_aa: CASSATGGSNEQFF
cdr3_nt: TGTGCCAGCAGCGCGACGGGGGGGTCGAATGAGCAGTTCTTC

v_call: TRBV15
cdr3_length: 18
clone_size: few
j_call: TRBJ2-7
d_call: TRBD1
cdr3_aa: CATSRSSTRDRGRYEQYF
cdr3_nt: TGTGCCACCAGCAGATCCTCGACCAGGGACAGGGGAAGGTACGAGCAGTACTTC

v_call: TRBV3-1/TRBV3-2
cdr3_length: 15
clone_size: .
j_call: TRBJ1-1
d_call: .
cdr3_aa: CASSPTTVMDTEAFF
cdr3_nt: TGTGCCAGCAGTCCGACGACAGTCATGGACACTGAAGCTTTCTTT

v_call: TRBV30
cdr3_length: 14
clone_size: .
j_call: TRBJ2-7
d_call: .
cdr3_aa: CAWGIRTAPYEQYF
cdr3_nt: TGTGCCTGGGGCATAAGGACAGCCCCCTACGAGCAGTACTTC

v_call: TRBV5-1
cdr3_length: 14
clone_size: .
j_call: TRBJ1-2
d_call: TRBD1
cdr3_aa: CASSPGQGDYGYTF
cdr3_nt: TGCGCCAGCAGCCCGGGACAGGGAGACTATGGCTACACCTTC

v_call: TRBV7-8
cdr3_length: 14
clone_size: once
j_call: TRBJ1-1
d_call: TRBD1
cdr3_aa: CASSVDRENTEAFF
cdr3_nt: TGTGCCAGCAGCGTTGACAGGGAGAACACTGAAGCTTTCTTT

v_call: TRBV5-1
cdr3_length: 16
clone_size: .
j_call: TRBJ1-2
d_call: TRBD1
cdr3_aa: CASSPGQGFFAYGYTF
cdr3_nt: TGCGCCAGCAGCCCGGGACAGGGGTTTTTTGCCTATGGCTACACCTTC

v_call: TRBV10-3
cdr3_length: 18
clone_size: .
j_call: TRBJ2-3
d_call: TRBD2
cdr3_aa: CAIRRPAGTSGTTDTQYF
cdr3_nt: TGTGCCATCAGGCGACCGGCCGGGACTAGCGGAACCACAGATACGCAGTATTTT

v_call: TRBV7-3
cdr3_length: 13
clone_size: .
j_call: TRBJ2-3
d_call: .
cdr3_aa: CASSLIHLDTQYF
cdr3_nt: TGTGCCAGCAGCTTAATTCATTTAGATACGCAGTATTTT

v_call: TRBV29-1
cdr3_length: 16
clone_size: few
j_call: TRBJ1-2
d_call: .
cdr3_aa: CSVAQGFPSDTYGYTF
cdr3_nt: TGCAGCGTTGCACAGGGATTTCCCTCGGACACCTATGGCTACACCTTC

v_call: TRBV5-1
cdr3_length: 13
clone_size: .
j_call: TRBJ2-5
d_call: .
cdr3_aa: CASSLGIAETQYF
cdr3_nt: TGCGCCAGCAGCTTGGGGATAGCGGAGACCCAGTACTTC

v_call: TRBV3-1/TRBV3-2
cdr3_length: 14
clone_size: few
j_call: TRBJ1-6
d_call: .
cdr3_aa: CASSQERGSSPLHF
cdr3_nt: TGTGCCAGCAGCCAAGAAAGGGGGTCCTCACCCCTCCACTTT

v_call: TRBV3-1/TRBV3-2
cdr3_length: 17
clone_size: .
j_call: TRBJ2-7
d_call: .
cdr3_aa: CASSQGGGTARTYEQYF
cdr3_nt: TGTGCCAGCAGCCAAGGTGGAGGGACAGCAAGGACCTACGAGCAGTACTTC

v_call: TRBV7-9
cdr3_length: 17
clone_size: .
j_call: TRBJ2-7
d_call: TRBD2
cdr3_aa: CASSSPSGGAQGYEQYF
cdr3_nt: TGTGCCAGCAGCTCACCAAGCGGGGGGGCCCAAGGTTACGAGCAGTACTTC

v_call: TRBV9
cdr3_length: 17
clone_size: .
j_call: TRBJ2-2
d_call: TRBD1
cdr3_aa: CASSVVRQGANTGELFF
cdr3_nt: TGTGCCAGCAGCGTAGTTCGACAGGGGGCAAACACCGGGGAGCTGTTTTTT

v_call: TRBV7-3
cdr3_length: 15
clone_size: .
j_call: TRBJ2-7
d_call: TRBD1
cdr3_aa: CASSATGGKRAEQYF
cdr3_nt: TGTGCCAGCAGCGCTACAGGGGGAAAGCGGGCCGAGCAGTACTTC

v_call: TRBV2
cdr3_length: 18
clone_size: .
j_call: TRBJ2-3
d_call: TRBD2
cdr3_aa: CASSERFSGGAARYTQYF
cdr3_nt: TGTGCCAGCAGTGAGAGGTTCAGCGGGGGGGCCGCGCGCTATACGCAGTATTTT

v_call: TRBV9
cdr3_length: 15
clone_size: .
j_call: TRBJ1-3
d_call: .
cdr3_aa: CASSARGSLGNTIYF
cdr3_nt: TGTGCCAGCAGCGCGCGGGGATCGTTAGGAAACACCATATATTTT

v_call: TRBV19
cdr3_length: 14
clone_size: .
j_call: TRBJ1-1
d_call: .
cdr3_aa: CASSPSGANTEAFF
cdr3_nt: TGTGCCAGTAGTCCCTCGGGAGCGAACACTGAAGCTTTCTTT

v_call: TRBV9
cdr3_length: 15
clone_size: once
j_call: TRBJ1-2
d_call: .
cdr3_aa: CASSVGQSGFYGYTF
cdr3_nt: TGTGCCAGCAGCGTAGGCCAAAGCGGGTTCTATGGCTACACCTTC

v_call: TRBV19
cdr3_length: 13
clone_size: .
j_call: TRBJ1-2
d_call: .
cdr3_aa: CASSLTSDSGYTF
cdr3_nt: TGTGCCAGTAGTCTAACTTCTGATAGCGGCTACACCTTC

v_call: TRBV3-1/TRBV3-2
cdr3_length: 15
clone_size: .
j_call: TRBJ2-3
d_call: .
cdr3_aa: CASSQGVDSADTQYF
cdr3_nt: TGTGCCAGCAGCCAAGGGGTCGACTCGGCAGATACGCAGTATTTT

v_call: TRBV4-1
cdr3_length: 16
clone_size: few
j_call: TRBJ1-3
d_call: .
cdr3_aa: CASSQDRGSKGNTIYF
cdr3_nt: TGCGCCAGCAGCCAAGATAGGGGGTCGAAAGGAAACACCATATATTTT

v_call: TRBV24-1
cdr3_length: 15
clone_size: few
j_call: TRBJ2-1
d_call: TRBD1
cdr3_aa: CATSLGQGAYNEQFF
cdr3_nt: TGTGCCACCAGCCTAGGACAGGGAGCCTACAATGAGCAGTTCTTC

v_call: TRBV7-9
cdr3_length: 14
clone_size: .
j_call: TRBJ1-5
d_call: .
cdr3_aa: CASSLERDNQPQHF
cdr3_nt: TGTGCCAGCAGCTTAGAGAGGGACAATCAGCCCCAGCATTTT

v_call: TRBV27
cdr3_length: 14
clone_size: .
j_call: TRBJ2-3
d_call: .
cdr3_aa: CASRRLQSTDTQYF
cdr3_nt: TGTGCCAGCAGACGACTCCAAAGCACAGATACGCAGTATTTT

v_call: TRBV4-3
cdr3_length: 18
clone_size: .
j_call: TRBJ2-2
d_call: TRBD2
cdr3_aa: CASSQDEGRVENTGELFF
cdr3_nt: TGCGCCAGCAGCCAAGATGAAGGGAGGGTAGAGAACACCGGGGAGCTGTTTTTT

v_call: TRBV7-8
cdr3_length: 15
clone_size: .
j_call: TRBJ2-7
d_call: TRBD2
cdr3_aa: CASSWTSGGTHEQYF
cdr3_nt: TGTGCCAGCAGCTGGACTAGCGGGGGGACCCACGAGCAGTACTTC

v_call: TRBV9
cdr3_length: 15
clone_size: .
j_call: TRBJ2-1
d_call: .
cdr3_aa: CASSEEPGYYNEQFF
cdr3_nt: TGTGCCAGCAGCGAGGAGCCGGGGTACTACAATGAGCAGTTCTTC

v_call: TRBV5-8
cdr3_length: 13
clone_size: .
j_call: TRBJ1-2
d_call: TRBD1
cdr3_aa: CASSLWTGFGYTF
cdr3_nt: TGTGCCAGCAGCTTGTGGACAGGATTCGGCTACACCTTC

v_call: TRBV5-1
cdr3_length: 14
clone_size: .
j_call: TRBJ1-1
d_call: .
cdr3_aa: CASSNRSYASEAFF
cdr3_nt: TGCGCCAGCAGCAACCGGTCCTATGCCTCTGAAGCTTTCTTT

v_call: TRBV12-3/TRBV12-4
cdr3_length: 12
clone_size: few
j_call: TRBJ2-3
d_call: TRBD2
cdr3_aa: CASSRGADTQYF
cdr3_nt: TGTGCCAGCAGTCGGGGGGCAGATACGCAGTATTTT

v_call: TRBV21-1
cdr3_length: 16
clone_size: .
j_call: TRBJ2-7
d_call: .
cdr3_aa: CASSKQDSTLYYEQYF
cdr3_nt: TGTGCCAGCAGCAAACAGGACAGTACCTTATACTACGAGCAGTACTTC

v_call: TRBV5-4
cdr3_length: 13
clone_size: .
j_call: TRBJ1-1
d_call: .
cdr3_aa: CASSAAFDTEAFF
cdr3_nt: TGTGCCAGCAGCGCCGCGTTCGACACTGAAGCTTTCTTT

v_call: TRBV11-2
cdr3_length: 17
clone_size: .
j_call: TRBJ1-6
d_call: .
cdr3_aa: CASSTPVRGSYNSPLHF
cdr3_nt: TGTGCCAGCAGCACCCCGGTCAGGGGCTCCTATAATTCACCCCTCCACTTT

v_call: TRBV7-9
cdr3_length: 13
clone_size: few
j_call: TRBJ1-1
d_call: .
cdr3_aa: CASSLANEREAFF
cdr3_nt: TGTGCCAGCAGCTTAGCCAACGAGCGTGAAGCTTTCTTT

v_call: TRBV18
cdr3_length: 15
clone_size: .
j_call: TRBJ2-3
d_call: TRBD1
cdr3_aa: CASSARTGMTDTQYF
cdr3_nt: TGTGCCAGCTCAGCCAGGACAGGGATGACAGATACGCAGTATTTT

v_call: TRBV29-1
cdr3_length: 15
clone_size: .
j_call: TRBJ1-2
d_call: TRBD1
cdr3_aa: CSVRAGTGGNYGYTF
cdr3_nt: TGCAGCGTGCGGGCCGGGACAGGGGGGAACTATGGCTACACCTTC